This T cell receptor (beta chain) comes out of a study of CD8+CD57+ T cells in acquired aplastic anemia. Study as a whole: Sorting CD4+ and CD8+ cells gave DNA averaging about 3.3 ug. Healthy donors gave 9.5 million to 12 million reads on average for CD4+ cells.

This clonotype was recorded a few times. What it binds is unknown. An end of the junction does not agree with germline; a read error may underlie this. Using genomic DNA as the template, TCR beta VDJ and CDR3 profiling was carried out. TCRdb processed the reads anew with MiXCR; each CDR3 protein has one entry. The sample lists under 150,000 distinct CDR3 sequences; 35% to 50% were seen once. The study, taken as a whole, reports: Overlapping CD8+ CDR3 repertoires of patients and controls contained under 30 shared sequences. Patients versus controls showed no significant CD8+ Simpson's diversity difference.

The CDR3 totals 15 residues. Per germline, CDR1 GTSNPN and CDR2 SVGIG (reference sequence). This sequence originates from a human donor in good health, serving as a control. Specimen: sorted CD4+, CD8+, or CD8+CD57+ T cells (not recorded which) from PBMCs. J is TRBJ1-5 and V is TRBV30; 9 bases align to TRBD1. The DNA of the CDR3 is TGTGCCAGGAGTGGACAGGGGTATAGCAATCAGCCCCAGCATTTT. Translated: CARSGQGYSNQPQHF.